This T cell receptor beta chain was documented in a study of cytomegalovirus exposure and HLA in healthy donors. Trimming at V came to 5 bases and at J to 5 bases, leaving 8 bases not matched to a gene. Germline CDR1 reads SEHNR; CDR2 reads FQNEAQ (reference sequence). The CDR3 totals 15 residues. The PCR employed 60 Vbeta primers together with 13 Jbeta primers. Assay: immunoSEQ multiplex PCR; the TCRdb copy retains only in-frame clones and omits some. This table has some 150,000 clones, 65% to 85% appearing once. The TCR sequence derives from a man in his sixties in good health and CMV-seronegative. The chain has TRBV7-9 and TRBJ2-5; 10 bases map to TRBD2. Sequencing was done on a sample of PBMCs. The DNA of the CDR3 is TGTGCCAGCAGCCGGCCCGGGACTAGCGTTGAGACCCAGTACTTC. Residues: CASSRPGTSVETQYF.